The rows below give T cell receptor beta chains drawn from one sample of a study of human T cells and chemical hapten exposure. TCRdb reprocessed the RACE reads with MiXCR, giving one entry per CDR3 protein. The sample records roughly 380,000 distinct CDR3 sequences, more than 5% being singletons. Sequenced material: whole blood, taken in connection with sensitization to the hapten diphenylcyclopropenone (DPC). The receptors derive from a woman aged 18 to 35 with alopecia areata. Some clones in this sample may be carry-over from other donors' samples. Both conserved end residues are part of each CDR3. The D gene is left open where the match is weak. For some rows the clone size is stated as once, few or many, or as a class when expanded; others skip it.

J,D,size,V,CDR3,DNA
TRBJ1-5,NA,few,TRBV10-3,CAIRGSLNQPQHF,TGTGCCATCAGGGGGTCCCTGAATCAGCCCCAGCATTTT
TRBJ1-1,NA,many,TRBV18,CASSADGGGTEAFF,TGTGCCAGCTCGGCGGACGGAGGGGGCACTGAAGCTTTCTTT
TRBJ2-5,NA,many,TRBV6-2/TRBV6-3,CASSYSGMTAETQYF,TGTGCCAGCAGTTACTCGGGTATGACAGCGGAGACCCAGTACTTC
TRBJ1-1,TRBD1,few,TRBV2,CASSEVQGVAFF,TGTGCCAGCAGTGAGGTGCAGGGGGTGGCTTTCTTT
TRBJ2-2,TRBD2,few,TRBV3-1,CASSQAGGAAGELFF,TGTGCCAGCAGCCAAGCCGGGGGGGCAGCCGGGGAGCTGTTTTTT
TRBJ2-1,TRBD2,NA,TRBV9,CASSVDWGGYNEQFF,TGTGCCAGCAGCGTAGATTGGGGGGGATACAATGAGCAGTTCTTC
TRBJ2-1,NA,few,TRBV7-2,CASSSTPSSYNEQFF,TGTGCCAGCAGCTCTACTCCGTCCTCCTACAATGAGCAGTTCTTC
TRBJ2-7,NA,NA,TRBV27,CASSPQRFGGSYEQYF,TGTGCCAGCAGTCCCCAACGGTTCGGGGGTTCCTACGAGCAGTACTTC
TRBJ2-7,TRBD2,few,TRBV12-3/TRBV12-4,CASSRTSGGEQYF,TGTGCCAGCAGCCGGACTAGCGGGGGCGAGCAGTACTTC
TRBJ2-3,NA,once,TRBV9,CASSVTRGFPDTQYF,TGTGCCAGCAGCGTGACTAGGGGTTTTCCGGATACGCAGTATTTT
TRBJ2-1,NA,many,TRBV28,CASSLGGSYNEQFF,TGTGCCAGCAGTTTAGGGGGCTCCTACAATGAGCAGTTCTTC
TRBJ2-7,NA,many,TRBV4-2,CASSQDRGGAVEQYF,TGTGCCAGCAGCCAAGATCGAGGGGGAGCGGTCGAGCAGTACTTC
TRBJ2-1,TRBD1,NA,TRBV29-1,CSVEDPGQGLGEQFF,TGCAGCGTTGAAGATCCTGGACAGGGCCTTGGGGAGCAGTTCTTC
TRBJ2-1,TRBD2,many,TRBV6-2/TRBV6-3,CASSSAGDGVRDYEQFF,TGTGCCAGCAGTTCTGCGGGGGACGGGGTGCGGGATTATGAGCAGTTCTTC
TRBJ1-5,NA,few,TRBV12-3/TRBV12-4,CASTKRESQPQHF,TGTGCCAGCACCAAACGCGAGTCTCAGCCCCAGCATTTT
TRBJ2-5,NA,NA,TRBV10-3,CATCQDLQETQYF,TGTGCCACCTGTCAAGATTTGCAAGAGACCCAGTACTTC
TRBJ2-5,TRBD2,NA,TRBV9,CASSVEGLAGETQYF,TGTGCCAGCAGCGTAGAGGGACTAGCGGGAGAGACCCAGTACTTC
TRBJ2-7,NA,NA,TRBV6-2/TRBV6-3,CASKGPGPGHPSYEQYF,TGTGCCAGCAAGGGACCGGGCCCGGGACACCCCTCCTACGAGCAGTACTTC
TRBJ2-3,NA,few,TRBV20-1,CSAGPRGSTQYF,TGCAGTGCTGGCCCCAGAGGGTCTACGCAGTATTTT
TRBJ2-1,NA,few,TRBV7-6,CASSSTSRGHNEQFF,TGTGCCAGCAGCTCAACTAGCAGGGGACACAATGAGCAGTTCTTC
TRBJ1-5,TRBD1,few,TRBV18,CASSPGTGGRYSNQPQHF,TGTGCCAGCTCGCCAGGGACAGGGGGCCGTTATAGCAATCAGCCCCAGCATTTT
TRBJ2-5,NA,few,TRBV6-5,CASRARTLQETQYF,TGTGCCAGCAGAGCCCGGACTCTTCAAGAGACCCAGTACTTC
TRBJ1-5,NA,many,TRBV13,CASSLGPARNQPQHF,TGTGCCAGCAGCTTAGGACCTGCCCGCAATCAGCCCCAGCATTTT
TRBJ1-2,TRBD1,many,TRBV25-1,CASSESGGYGYTF,TGTGCCAGCAGTGAATCAGGGGGCTATGGCTACACCTTC
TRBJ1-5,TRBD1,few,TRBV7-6,CASSLGRGLPQHF,TGTGCCAGCAGCTTAGGCAGGGGGTTGCCCCAGCATTTT
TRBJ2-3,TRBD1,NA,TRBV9,CASSSEGAIDTQYF,TGTGCCAGCAGCTCCGAGGGGGCGATAGATACGCAGTATTTT
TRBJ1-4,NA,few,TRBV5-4,CASSSQQGGILEKLFF,TGTGCCAGCAGCTCCCAACAAGGGGGTATCCTTGAAAAACTGTTTTTT
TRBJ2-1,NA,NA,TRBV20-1,CSAERVDNEQFF,TGCAGTGCCGAGAGGGTGGACAATGAGCAGTTCTTC
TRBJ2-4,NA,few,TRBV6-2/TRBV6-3,CASSYDGLAKNIQYF,TGTGCCAGCAGCTACGACGGGCTAGCCAAAAACATTCAGTACTTC
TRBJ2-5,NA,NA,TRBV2,CASSDVPGQETQYF,TGTGCCAGCAGTGACGTTCCTGGGCAAGAGACCCAGTACTTC
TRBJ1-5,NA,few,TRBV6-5,CASSYQGLNQPQHF,TGTGCCAGCAGTTATCAGGGTTTAAATCAGCCCCAGCATTTT
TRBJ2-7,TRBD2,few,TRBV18,CASSPQSGGSYEQYF,TGTGCCAGCTCACCTCAGAGCGGGGGCTCCTACGAGCAGTACTTC
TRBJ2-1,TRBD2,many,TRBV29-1,CSAGGEKYNEQFF,TGCAGCGCTGGGGGGGAAAAGTACAATGAGCAGTTCTTC
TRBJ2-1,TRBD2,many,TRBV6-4,CASSDSTSGGLESEQFF,TGTGCCAGCAGTGACTCGACTAGCGGGGGGCTAGAGAGTGAGCAGTTCTTC
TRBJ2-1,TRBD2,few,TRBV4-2,CASSPRDYYNEQFF,TGTGCCAGCAGCCCCCGGGACTACTACAATGAGCAGTTCTTC
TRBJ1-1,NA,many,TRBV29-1,CSVAVEGAFF,TGCAGCGTTGCCGTTGAAGGAGCTTTCTTT
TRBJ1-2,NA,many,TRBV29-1,CSVDAGYGYTF,TGCAGCGTTGACGCTGGTTATGGCTACACCTTC
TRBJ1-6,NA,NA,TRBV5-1,CASSLAGQGLNSPLHF,TGCGCCAGCAGCTTGGCCGGGCAGGGCCTTAATTCACCCCTCCACTTT
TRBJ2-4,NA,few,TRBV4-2,CASSQEADTDIQYF,TGTGCCAGCAGCCAAGAAGCAGACACGGACATTCAGTACTTC
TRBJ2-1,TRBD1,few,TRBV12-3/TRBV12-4,CASTVDRGSNEQFF,TGTGCCAGCACCGTGGACAGGGGAAGCAATGAGCAGTTCTTC
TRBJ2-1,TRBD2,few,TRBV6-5,CASCWGASGVNEQFF,TGTGCCAGCTGTTGGGGGGCTAGCGGGGTAAATGAGCAGTTCTTC
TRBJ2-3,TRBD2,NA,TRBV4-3,CASRLNSGGSDTQYF,TGCGCCAGCAGACTAAACAGCGGGGGGTCAGATACGCAGTATTTT
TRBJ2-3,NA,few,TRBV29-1,CSVSPWWAAQDPGTDTQYF,TGCAGCGTTTCCCCCTGGTGGGCGGCCCAGGACCCCGGCACAGATACGCAGTATTTT